A single sample gave rise to the 4 T cell receptor beta chains below, sequenced in a study of cytomegalovirus exposure and HLA in healthy donors. A multiplex PCR was run with 60 Vbeta primers and 13 Jbeta primers. The protocol was immunoSEQ multiplex PCR, while the TCRdb copy is restricted to in-frame clones and leaves out a portion. Its clone listing holds 150,000 or so clones. Material: PBMCs. These TCRs come from a woman aged 45-59 years in good health and CMV-seronegative.

This sequence joins TRBV7-9 and TRBJ1-1, with a tentative D call TRBD1 (6 bases). Trimming pared 7 bases from V and 5 bases from J, leaving 17 bases between. The germline CDR1 and CDR2 sequences are SEHNR and FQNEAQ (reference sequence). The CDR3 totals 14 residues. The CDR3 region has the DNA TGTGCCAGCACCCTAGGACAGAAGGGGACTGAAGCTTTCTTT. Protein product: CASTLGQKGTEAFF.

The chain carries TRBV19 and TRBJ2-5; 10 positions agree with TRBD2. The tail of the sequence fits TRBJ2-7 better, so the J call may be wrong. Germline V gene sequence: CDR1 LNHDA, CDR2 SQIVND (reference sequence). The CDR3 runs 15 residues. The DNA of the CDR3 is TGTGCCAGTAGTACCGGGACTAGCGACTCCTACGAGCAGTACTTC. It specifies CASSTGTSDSYEQYF.

The chain is built from TRBV7-9 and TRBJ2-7, with 10 bases fitting TRBD1. V dropped 4 bases and J dropped 3; count of bases not matched to a gene: 6. The germline V gene encodes CDR1 SEHNR and CDR2 FQNEAQ (reference sequence). The CDR3 spans 15 residues. CDR3 protein: CASSWDRGGFYEQYF. Here the CDR3 DNA reads TGTGCCAGCAGCTGGGACAGGGGAGGCTTCTACGAGCAGTACTTC.

The rearrangement links TRBV30 to TRBJ1-2, with 10 bases lining up with TRBD1. Per the germline V gene, CDR1 is GTSNPN and CDR2 is SVGIG (reference sequence). CDR3 length: 13 residues. J lost 4 bases, V lost 5 bases, and 4 bases had no gene match. This CDR3 is CAWVRQGAYGYTF. The CDR3 DNA follows: TGTGCCTGGGTTCGACAGGGGGCCTATGGCTACACCTTC.